A selection of T cell receptor beta chains follows, all from one sample in a study of CD8+CD57+ T cells in acquired aplastic anemia. TCRdb passed the reads through MiXCR, listing each CDR3 protein once. The data hold 200,000 to 300,000 distinct CDR3 sequences, with 65% to 90% observed a single time. Sequenced: sorted CD4+, CD8+, or CD8+CD57+ T cells (not recorded which) from PBMCs. Receptors were obtained from a human donor with aplastic anemia. Both conserved end residues are part of each CDR3. A D gene is named only where the DNA matches it firmly. The size field is filled for only some rows; it gives once, few, many or a size class.

d_call j_call clone_size v_call cdr3_length cdr3_nt cdr3_aa
. TRBJ1-6 few TRBV10-3 13 TGTGCCATCAGTGAACGGCCGGGTTCACCCCTCCACTTT CAISERPGSPLHF
TRBD1 TRBJ1-2 . TRBV2 15 TGTGCCAGCACCTTCAGGGGGGGCGACGAGTATGGCTACGCCTTC CASTFRGGDEYGYAF
TRBD1 TRBJ2-3 . TRBV11-2 13 TGTGCCAGCAGCGCAGGGGGCAGAGGTACGCAGTATTTT CASSAGGRGTQYF
TRBD1 TRBJ2-5 once TRBV20-1 13 TGCAGTGCTGGAGTACAGGGGGTAGAGACCCAGTACTTC CSAGVQGVETQYF
. TRBJ1-1 . TRBV5-5 15 TGTGCCAGCAGCTACCGGACAGCAGGGAACACTGAAGCTTTCTTT CASSYRTAGNTEAFF
. TRBJ1-1 . TRBV24-1 19 TGTGCCACCGGAGAGGGTAGATCTACGAGCAGTACATCGGGCCGGGCACCATTCTTT CATGEGRSTSSTSGRAPFF
TRBD2 TRBJ2-3 . TRBV15 14 TGCTGCACCAGCGGGGGCGGGGGCACAGATACGCAGTATTTT CCTSGGGGTDTQYF
. TRBJ2-7 . TRBV29-1 13 TGCAGCGTCATGCGGCTCCTCGAGGACGAGCAGTACTTC CSVMRLLEDEQYF
TRBD2 TRBJ2-3 . TRBV7-3 14 TGTGCCAGCAGCTTATCGGGAGGTCGGGAAACTCAGTATTTT CASSLSGGRETQYF
TRBD1 TRBJ1-2 once TRBV11-3 14 TGTGCCAGCAGCTTAGAGCCGACAGGGTATGGCTACACCTTC CASSLEPTGYGYTF
TRBD1 TRBJ2-3 . TRBV12-3/TRBV12-4 14 TGTGCCAGCAGTCAAGCCCCCGGGACAGGGCGGTGGGATTTT CASSQAPGTGRWDF
TRBD1 TRBJ1-2 . TRBV2 15 TGTGCCAGCAGTCCTCCGGGACAGGGGGCGCTTTTCTACACCTTC CASSPPGQGALFYTF
. TRBJ1-1 . TRBV7-9 15 TGTGCCAGCAGTTTACCGGGACGGGCGAACACTGAAGCTTTCTTT CASSLPGRANTEAFF
TRBD1 TRBJ1-2 . TRBV7-8 15 TGTGCCAGCAGCTTTACTGCAGGCGGGACAGCCCCCACTACCTTC CASSFTAGGTAPTTF
. TRBJ2-1 . TRBV12-3/TRBV12-4 14 TGTGCCAGCAGTTTTGGCAGAGCCTACAATGAGCAGTTCTTC CASSFGRAYNEQFF
. TRBJ1-2 . TRBV12-3/TRBV12-4 13 TGCGCCTCCCGCCTAGGCCTTGCAGGTGGCTACACCTTC CASRLGLAGGYTF
. TRBJ2-3 . TRBV7-6 13 TGTGCCAGCGGCTTCGCCCGCACAGATACGCAGTATTTT CASGFARTDTQYF
. TRBJ1-6 . TRBV7-2 16 TGTGCCAGCAGCTCAGCGGGAGGCCCCGATACGCCGTATCTCCACTTT CASSSAGGPDTPYLHF
TRBD2 TRBJ2-1 . TRBV11-1 16 TGTGCCAGCAGTATAAAGGGAGGGAGCTCCTACAATGAGCAGGTCTTC CASSIKGGSSYNEQVF
. TRBJ2-2 . TRBV11-3 15 TGTGCCAGCAGCTTAGATCTGACAGAGTCCGGGGAGCTGTTTTTT CASSLDLTESGELFF
. TRBJ1-6 . TRBV5-6 14 TGTGCCAGCAGCTTGGGGGCGGGCGATTCACCCCTCCACTTT CASSLGAGDSPLHF
. TRBJ2-1 . TRBV19 15 TGCGGCGGTAGCCTCGGGAACGGCGCCTACAATGAGCAGTTCTTC CGGSLGNGAYNEQFF
. TRBJ1-1 few TRBV7-8 17 TGTGCCAGCAGCTTAGCGGGAGGTCCCGATACGAACACTGAAGCTTTCTTT CASSLAGGPDTNTEAFF
. TRBJ1-1 . TRBV7-3 16 TGTGCCAGCTCACGGCAGGCTGACGCCCTGGATACTGAAGCTTTCTTT CASSRQADALDTEAFF
TRBD2 TRBJ2-1 . TRBV9 16 TGTGCCAGCAGCGCCGGGACTAGCGGAATGGATACGCAGCAGTTCTTC CASSAGTSGMDTQQFF
. TRBJ1-5 . TRBV7-2 15 TGTGCCAGCAGCTCAGGGACGGCGAGCAATCAGCCCCAGCATTTT CASSSGTASNQPQHF
TRBD1 TRBJ1-2 . TRBV7-2 13 TGTGCCAGCAGCTCGACAGGGATAAGTGGCTACACCTTC CASSSTGISGYTF
TRBD2 TRBJ2-1 few TRBV4-2 16 TGTGCCAGCAGCCAAGAATGGGGGGGGGGGAGCGATGAGCAGTTCTTC CASSQEWGGGSDEQFF
. TRBJ1-5 . TRBV9 15 TGTGCCAGCAGCGTAGGGGCCGCCCGAAATCAGACGCAGCATTTT CASSVGAARNQTQHF
. TRBJ2-7 . TRBV7-9 15 TGTGCCAGCAGCCCGAAGCTCGGTACTCCCTACGAGCAGTACTTC CASSPKLGTPYEQYF
. TRBJ2-3 . TRBV7-9 14 . CASSAADTQYFRPF
. TRBJ2-3 . TRBV2 14 TGTGCCAGCAGCATAGCGCGCGGTCCCACCTCGCAGTATTTT CASSIARGPTSQYF
. TRBJ2-1 . TRBV2 16 TGTGCCAGCAGCCAGGTGGGCGGAACCGGTAAGGATGAGCAGTTCTTC CASSQVGGTGKDEQFF
TRBD1 TRBJ2-5 . TRBV5-1 15 TGCGCCAGCAGCATCGACGGGACAGGGGGAGAGACCCAGTACTTC CASSIDGTGGETQYF
TRBD1 TRBJ1-2 . TRBV7-8 16 TGTGCCAGCAGCTTTGAGCCAGACGGGACAGCCCATGGCTACACCTTC CASSFEPDGTAHGYTF
TRBD1 TRBJ2-5 . TRBV24-1 15 TGTGCCACCAGTGAGCTAACAGGGGGACGAGAGACCCAGTACTTC CATSELTGGRETQYF
TRBD1 TRBJ2-1 . TRBV20-1 16 TGCAGTGCTAGGCCCTTGGAGGCAGGGGGTTACAATGAGCAGTTCTTC CSARPLEAGGYNEQFF
TRBD2 TRBJ2-3 . TRBV20-1 16 TGCAGTGCCCCAACAAGGGAGGGAGATCCCGCAGATACGCAGTATTTT CSAPTREGDPADTQYF
. TRBJ2-3 . TRBV7-9 12 TGTGCCGGCAGCGTAGGACCCGGGGCGCAGTATTTT CAGSVGPGAQYF
. TRBJ1-3 . TRBV5-4 15 TGTGCCAGCAGCCTTACTAGAGGGGATGGAAACACCATATATTTT CASSLTRGDGNTIYF
. TRBJ2-3 . TRBV7-3 14 TGTGCCAGCAGCTTAGAGGGAGGCGCCGTTGAACAGTATTTT CASSLEGGAVEQYF
TRBD1 TRBJ1-5 . TRBV11-3 13 TGTGCCAGCAGCTCAATCGACAGGGAGCCCCAGCATTTT CASSSIDREPQHF
. TRBJ1-1 . TRBV9 15 TGTGCCAGCAGCGTGGAGGTGGGGGCCACTGAAGCTTCTTTCTTT CASSVEVGATEASFF
TRBD1 TRBJ2-7 . TRBV7-2 14 TGTGCCAGCAGGTTGACAGGGGACGCCGACTATGGGTACTTC CASRLTGDADYGYF
TRBD1 TRBJ1-2 few TRBV5-5 15 TGTGCCAGCAGCTTGGACAGGGGGTCAAACTATGGCTACACCTTC CASSLDRGSNYGYTF
. TRBJ2-7 few TRBV7-3 11 TGTGCCAGCAGCATTCACCACGAGCAGTACTTC CASSIHHEQYF
. TRBJ2-1 once TRBV19 15 TGTAGCGGTAGTCTCGGGGATAGCTCCTACAATGAGCAGTTCTTC CSGSLGDSSYNEQFF
. TRBJ2-2 . TRBV11-2 12 TGTGCCAGCAGCTCAATCGACAGGGAGCTGTTTTTT CASSSIDRELFF
. TRBJ2-1 once TRBV7-2 15 TGTGCCAGTAGCATAGGGGGGGAACCCTACAATGAGCAGTTCTTC CASSIGGEPYNEQFF
TRBD1 TRBJ2-5 once TRBV7-9 12 TGTGCCGGACAGGGGGATAGGGGGAGCCAGTACTTC CAGQGDRGSQYF